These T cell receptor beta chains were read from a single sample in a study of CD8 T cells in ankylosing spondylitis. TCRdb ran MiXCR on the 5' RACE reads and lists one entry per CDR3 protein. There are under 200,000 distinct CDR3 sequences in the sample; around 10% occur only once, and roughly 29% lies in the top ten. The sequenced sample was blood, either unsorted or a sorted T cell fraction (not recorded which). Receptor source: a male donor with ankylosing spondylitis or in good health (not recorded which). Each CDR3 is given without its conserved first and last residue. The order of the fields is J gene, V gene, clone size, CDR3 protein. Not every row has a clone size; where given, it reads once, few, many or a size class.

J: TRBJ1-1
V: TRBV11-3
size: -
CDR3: ASSWNRNTEAF

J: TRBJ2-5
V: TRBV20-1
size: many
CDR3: SASRGLAGTETQY

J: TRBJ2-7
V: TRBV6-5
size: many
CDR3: ASSYRAGYEQY

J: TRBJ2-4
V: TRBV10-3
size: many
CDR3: AISEGGQLAKNIQY

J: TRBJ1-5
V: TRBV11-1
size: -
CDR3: ASSLEGYRDGGNQPQH

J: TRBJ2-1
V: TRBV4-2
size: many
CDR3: ASSQGGQGLYNEQF

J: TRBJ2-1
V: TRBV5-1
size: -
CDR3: ASSFSPGTGDNEQF

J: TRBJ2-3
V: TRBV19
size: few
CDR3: ASSQILAGVNADTQY

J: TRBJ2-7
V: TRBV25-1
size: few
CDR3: ASSSPTGTDYEQY

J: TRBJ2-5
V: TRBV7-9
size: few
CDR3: ASSLDVAGQY

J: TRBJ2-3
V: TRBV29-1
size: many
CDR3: SAAGTSGRLDTQY

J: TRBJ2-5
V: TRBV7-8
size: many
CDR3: ASSSLLKETQY

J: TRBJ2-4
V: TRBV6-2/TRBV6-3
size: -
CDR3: ASSSVTVQY

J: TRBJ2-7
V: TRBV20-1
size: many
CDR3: SASSGTSGYEQY

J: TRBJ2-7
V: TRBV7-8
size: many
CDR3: ASSLSAGVAEEQY

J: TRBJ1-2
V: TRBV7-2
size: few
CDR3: ASSSVGMGQHYGYT

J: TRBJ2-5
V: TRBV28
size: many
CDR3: ASSSLAVKDSQY

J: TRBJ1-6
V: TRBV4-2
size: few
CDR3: ASSHTRGGLNSPLH

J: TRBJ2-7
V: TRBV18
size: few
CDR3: ASSRDPLYEQY

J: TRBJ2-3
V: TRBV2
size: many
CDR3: ASSVVSAGRGTDTQY

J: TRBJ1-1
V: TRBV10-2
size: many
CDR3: ASSMGNTEAF

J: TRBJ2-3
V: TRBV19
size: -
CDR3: ASKEISTDTQY